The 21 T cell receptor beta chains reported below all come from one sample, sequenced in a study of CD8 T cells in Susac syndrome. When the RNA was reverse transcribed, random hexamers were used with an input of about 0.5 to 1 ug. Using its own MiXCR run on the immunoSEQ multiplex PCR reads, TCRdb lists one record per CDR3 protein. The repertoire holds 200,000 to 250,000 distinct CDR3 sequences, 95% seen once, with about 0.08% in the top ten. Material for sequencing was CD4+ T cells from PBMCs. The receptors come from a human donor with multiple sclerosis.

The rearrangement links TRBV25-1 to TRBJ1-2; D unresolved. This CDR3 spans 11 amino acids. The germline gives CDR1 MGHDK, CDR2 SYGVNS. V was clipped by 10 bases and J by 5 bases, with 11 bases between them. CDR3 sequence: CAISGGYGYTF. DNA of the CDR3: TGTGCCATCTCTGGAGGTTATGGCTACACCTTC.

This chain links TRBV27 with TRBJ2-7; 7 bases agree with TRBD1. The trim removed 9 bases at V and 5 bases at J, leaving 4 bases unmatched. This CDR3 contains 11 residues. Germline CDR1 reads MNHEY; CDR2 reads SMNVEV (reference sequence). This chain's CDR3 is CASIQGNEQYF. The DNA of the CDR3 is TGTGCCAGTATACAGGGGAACGAGCAGTACTTC.

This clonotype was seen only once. CDR3 protein: CASSYAASYEQYF. The CDR3 DNA reads TGTGCCAGCAGTTACGCAGCTTCCTACGAGCAGTACTTC. The gene calls are TRBV6-6 and TRBJ2-7; D not resolved. The CDR3 covers 13 residues. Between the trimmed V and J ends, which lost 2 bases and 1 base, there was a span of 6 bases. The V gene's germline CDR1 is MNHNY and CDR2 SVGAGI (reference sequence).

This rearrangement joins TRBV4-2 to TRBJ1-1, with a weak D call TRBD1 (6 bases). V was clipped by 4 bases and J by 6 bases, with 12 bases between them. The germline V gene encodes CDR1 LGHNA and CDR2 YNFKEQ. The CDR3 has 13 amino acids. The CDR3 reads CASSRTGGAEAFF. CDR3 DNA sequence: TGTGCCAGCAGCCGAACCGGGGGCGCTGAAGCTTTCTTT.

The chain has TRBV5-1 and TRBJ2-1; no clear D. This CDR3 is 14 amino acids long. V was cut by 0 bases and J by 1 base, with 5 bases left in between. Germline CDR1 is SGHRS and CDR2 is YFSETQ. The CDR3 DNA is TGCGCCAGCAGCTTGGATTCATCCTACAATGAGCAGTTCTTC. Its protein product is CASSLDSSYNEQFF. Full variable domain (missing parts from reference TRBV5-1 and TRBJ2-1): KAGVTQTPRYLIKTRGQQVTLSCSPISGHRSVSWYQQTPGQGLQFLFEYFSETQRNKGNFPGRFSGRQFSNSRSEMNVSTLELGDSALYLCASSLDSSYNEQFFGPGTRLTVL.

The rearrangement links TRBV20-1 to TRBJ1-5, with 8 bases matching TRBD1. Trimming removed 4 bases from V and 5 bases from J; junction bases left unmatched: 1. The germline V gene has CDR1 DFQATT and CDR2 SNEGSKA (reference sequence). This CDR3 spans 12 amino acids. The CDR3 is CSATQGDQPQHF. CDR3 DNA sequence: TGCAGTGCTACACAGGGGGATCAGCCCCAGCATTTT.

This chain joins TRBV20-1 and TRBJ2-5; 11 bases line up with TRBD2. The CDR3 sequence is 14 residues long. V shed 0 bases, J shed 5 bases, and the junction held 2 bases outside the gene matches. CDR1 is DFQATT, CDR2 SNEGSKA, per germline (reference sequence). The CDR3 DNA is TGCAGTGCTAGAGACGTAGCGGGGGGGGAGACCCAGTACTTC. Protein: CSARDVAGGETQYF.

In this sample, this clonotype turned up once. The CDR3 region has the DNA TGTGCCTGGAGTCCCCGGGGTCCTCAGCCCCAGCATTTT. It is translated as CAWSPRGPQPQHF. V gene TRBV30 combines with J gene TRBJ1-5; the D is unclear. CDR3 length: 13 amino acids. V shed 2 bases and J shed 6 bases, with 11 bases lying between them. The V gene's germline CDR1 is GTSNPN and CDR2 SVGIG (reference sequence).

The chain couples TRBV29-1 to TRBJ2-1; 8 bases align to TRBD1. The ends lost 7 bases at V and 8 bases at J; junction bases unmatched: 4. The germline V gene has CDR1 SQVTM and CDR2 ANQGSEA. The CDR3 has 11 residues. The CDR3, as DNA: TGCAGCGCCCGGACAGGGCATGAGCAGTTCTTC. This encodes CSARTGHEQFF.

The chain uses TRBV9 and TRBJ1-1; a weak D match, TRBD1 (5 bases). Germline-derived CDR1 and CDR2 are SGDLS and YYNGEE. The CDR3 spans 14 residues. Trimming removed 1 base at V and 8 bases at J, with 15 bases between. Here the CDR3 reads CASSVTGTGTEAFF. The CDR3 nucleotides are TGTGCCAGCAGCGTAACCGGGACGGGCACGGAAGCTTTCTTT.

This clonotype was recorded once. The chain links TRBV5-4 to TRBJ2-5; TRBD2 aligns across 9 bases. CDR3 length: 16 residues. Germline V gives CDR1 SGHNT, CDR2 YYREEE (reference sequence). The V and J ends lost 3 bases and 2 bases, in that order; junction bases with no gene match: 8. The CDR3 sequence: CASSSASGAPQETQYF. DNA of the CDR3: TGTGCCAGCAGCTCTGCTAGCGGGGCACCTCAAGAGACCCAGTACTTC. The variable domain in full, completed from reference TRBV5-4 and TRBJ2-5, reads ETGVTQSPTHLIKTRGQQVTLRCSSQSGHNTVSWYQQALGQGPQFIFQYYREEENGRGNFPPRFSGLQFPNYSSELNVNALELDDSALYLCASSSASGAPQETQYFGPGTRLLVL.

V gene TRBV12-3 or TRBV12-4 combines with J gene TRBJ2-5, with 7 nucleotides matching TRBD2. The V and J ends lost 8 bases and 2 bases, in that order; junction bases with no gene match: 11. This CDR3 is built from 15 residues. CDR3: CASGRGERGQETQYF. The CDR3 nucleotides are TGTGCCAGCGGCCGGGGAGAGCGGGGACAAGAGACCCAGTACTTC.

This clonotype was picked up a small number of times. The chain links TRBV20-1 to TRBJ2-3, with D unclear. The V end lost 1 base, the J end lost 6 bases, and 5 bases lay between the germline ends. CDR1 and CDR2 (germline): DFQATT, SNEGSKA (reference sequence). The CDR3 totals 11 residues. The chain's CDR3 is CSARVGDTQYF. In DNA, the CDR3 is TGCAGTGCTAGAGTCGGTGATACGCAGTATTTT.

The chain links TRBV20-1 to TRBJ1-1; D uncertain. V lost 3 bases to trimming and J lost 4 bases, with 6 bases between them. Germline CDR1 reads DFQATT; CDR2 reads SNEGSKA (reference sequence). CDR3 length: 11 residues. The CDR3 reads CSASSPTEAFF. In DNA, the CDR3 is TGCAGTGCTAGCAGCCCCACTGAAGCTTTCTTT.

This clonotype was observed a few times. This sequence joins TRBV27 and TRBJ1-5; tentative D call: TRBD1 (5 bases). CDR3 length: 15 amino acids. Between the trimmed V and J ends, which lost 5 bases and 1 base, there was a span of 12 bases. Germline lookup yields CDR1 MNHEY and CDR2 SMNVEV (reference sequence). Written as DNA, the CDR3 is TGTGCCAGCAGTCAAGAGGGGTACAGCAATCAGCCCCAGCATTTT. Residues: CASSQEGYSNQPQHF.

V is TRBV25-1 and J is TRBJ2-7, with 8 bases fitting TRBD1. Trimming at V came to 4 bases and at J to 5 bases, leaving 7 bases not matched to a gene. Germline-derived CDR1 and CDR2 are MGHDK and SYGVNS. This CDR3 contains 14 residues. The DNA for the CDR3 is TGTGCCAGCAGTGCGGGGACAGGTCCCAACGAGCAGTACGTC. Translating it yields CASSAGTGPNEQYV.

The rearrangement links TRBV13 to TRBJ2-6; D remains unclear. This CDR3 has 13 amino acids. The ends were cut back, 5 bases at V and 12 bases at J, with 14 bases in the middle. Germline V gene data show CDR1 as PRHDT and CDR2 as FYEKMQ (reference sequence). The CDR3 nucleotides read TGTGCCAGCAGCCATAGGAGTCCGGTCGTCCTGACTTTC. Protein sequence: CASSHRSPVVLTF.

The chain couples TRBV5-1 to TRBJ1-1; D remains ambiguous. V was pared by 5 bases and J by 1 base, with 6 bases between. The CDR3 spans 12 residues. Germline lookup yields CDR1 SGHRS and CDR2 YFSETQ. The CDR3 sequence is CASRRSNTEAFF. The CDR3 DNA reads TGCGCCAGCAGAAGGTCGAACACTGAAGCTTTCTTT. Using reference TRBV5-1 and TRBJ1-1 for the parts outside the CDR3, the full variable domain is KAGVTQTPRYLIKTRGQQVTLSCSPISGHRSVSWYQQTPGQGLQFLFEYFSETQRNKGNFPGRFSGRQFSNSRSEMNVSTLELGDSALYLCASRRSNTEAFFGQGTRLTVV.

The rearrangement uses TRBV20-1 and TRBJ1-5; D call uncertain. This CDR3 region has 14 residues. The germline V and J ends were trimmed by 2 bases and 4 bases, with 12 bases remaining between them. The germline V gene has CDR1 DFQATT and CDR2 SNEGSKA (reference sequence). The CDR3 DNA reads TGCAGTGCTAGAAAGCGGCCCGGGAATCAGCCCCAGCATTTT. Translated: CSARKRPGNQPQHF.

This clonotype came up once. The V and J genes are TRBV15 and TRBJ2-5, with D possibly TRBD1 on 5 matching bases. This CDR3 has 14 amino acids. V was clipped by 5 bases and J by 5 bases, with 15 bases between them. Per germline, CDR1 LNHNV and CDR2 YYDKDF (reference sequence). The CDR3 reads CATSPTKGAETQYF. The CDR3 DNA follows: TGTGCCACCAGCCCTACCAAAGGGGCGGAGACCCAGTACTTC.

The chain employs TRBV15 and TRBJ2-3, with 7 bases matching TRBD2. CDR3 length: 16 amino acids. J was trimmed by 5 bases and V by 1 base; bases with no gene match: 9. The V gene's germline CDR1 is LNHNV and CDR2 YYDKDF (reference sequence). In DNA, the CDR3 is TGTGCCACCAGCAGAGGAAGGGCGGGGGTAGGAGATACGCAGTATTTT. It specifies CATSRGRAGVGDTQYF.